This T cell receptor (beta chain) was documented in a study of human T cells and chemical hapten exposure. One entry per CDR3 protein results from TCRdb running MiXCR on the RACE reads. Of a few hundred thousand distinct CDR3 sequences in the sample, approximately 5.8% are singletons; the top ten hold around 8.8%. This clonotype was observed many times. The CDR3 runs 14 residues. Germline V CDR1 and CDR2: SGHTA, FQGTGA. V lost 5 bases and J lost 3, with 13 bases in between. As to time point: pre-sensitization, week 0. Treatment: therapeutic diphenylcyclopropenone sensitization with weekly scalp DPC. The chain employs TRBV7-3 and TRBJ1-1; no reliable D call. The receptor comes from a woman aged 18 to 35 with alopecia areata. Some clones in this sample may be carry-over from other donors' samples. The specimen comprised whole blood, sampled in connection with sensitization to the hapten diphenylcyclopropenone (DPC). The CDR3 nucleotides read TGTGCCAGCAGCCGAGGTTTGGCAGACACTGAAGCTTTCTTT. Its protein product is CASSRGLADTEAFF.